A single count supports the clone carrying this TCR beta chain. A much larger clone sits a single nucleotide away, making a read error possible. The conserved phenylalanine or tryptophan is not found at the CDR3 terminus, so this likely reflects a read error. The data were taken from a study of T cell repertoires in cytomegalovirus infection. V was clipped by 6 bases and J by 6 bases; unmatched bases: 11. CDR1 is LNHDA and CDR2 is SQIVND in the germline V gene (reference sequence). This CDR3 is built from 14 residues. Via MiXCR, TCRdb re-called the reads, giving one row per CDR3 protein. The sample has 200,000 to 300,000 distinct CDR3 sequences; around 12% are singletons.

The sequencing sample was made of PBMCs. This sequence joins TRBV19 and TRBJ2-7, with TRBD1 identical over 7 bases. The clonotype was recovered from a human donor in good health (CMV status not recorded). Some clones in this sample may be carry-over from other donors' samples. CDR3 region: CASRISWQGVEQYC. The CDR3 DNA follows: TGTGCCAGTAGGATAAGTTGGCAGGGGGTCGAGCAGTACTGC.